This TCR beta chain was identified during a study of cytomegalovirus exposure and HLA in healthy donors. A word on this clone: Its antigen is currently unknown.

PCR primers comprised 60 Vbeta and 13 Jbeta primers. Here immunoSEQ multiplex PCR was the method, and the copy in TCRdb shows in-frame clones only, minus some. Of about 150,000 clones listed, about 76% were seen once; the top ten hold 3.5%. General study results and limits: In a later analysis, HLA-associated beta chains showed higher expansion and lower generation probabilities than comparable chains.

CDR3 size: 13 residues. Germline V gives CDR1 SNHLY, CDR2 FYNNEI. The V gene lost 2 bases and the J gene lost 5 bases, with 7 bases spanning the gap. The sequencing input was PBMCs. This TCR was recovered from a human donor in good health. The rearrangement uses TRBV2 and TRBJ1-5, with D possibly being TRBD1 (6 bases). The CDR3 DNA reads TGTGCCAGCAGTGAAAGGGGGTATCAGCCCCAGCATTTT. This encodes CASSERGYQPQHF. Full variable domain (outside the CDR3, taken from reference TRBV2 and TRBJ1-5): EPEVTQTPSHQVTQMGQEVILRCVPISNHLYFYWYRQILGQKVEFLVSFYNNEISEKSEIFDDQFSVERPDGSNFTLKIRSTKLEDSAMYFCASSERGYQPQHFGDGTRLSIL.